These 10 T cell receptor beta chains were sequenced from one sample in a study of shared clonotypes between healthy human individuals. Assay used: immunoSEQ multiplex PCR; TCRdb lists only in-frame clones, some missing. The data hold roughly 2,300,000 clones, with approximately 90% observed a single time. Specimen: naive CD4+ T cells from PBMCs. Noted subset: CD45RA+ positively selected. These receptor sequences come from a man aged 18-30 years in good health. Some clones in this sample may be carry-over from other donors' samples.

In its sample, this clone was seen once. This chain links TRBV6-5 with TRBJ2-6, with D tentatively TRBD1 (5 bases). Germline CDR1 is MNHEY and CDR2 is SVGAGI. CDR3 length: 15 amino acids. Trimming cost V 5 bases and J 2 bases, with 10 bases left between them. Here the CDR3 DNA reads TGTGCCAGCAGTGCTTTGGGGCCTGGGGCCAACGTCCTGACTTTC. Amino acid sequence: CASSALGPGANVLTF.

A few counts support this clone. The rearrangement links TRBV29-1 to TRBJ2-5, with 9 bases aligning to TRBD2. The CDR3 extends over 13 amino acids. V was pared by 3 bases and J by 2 bases, with 1 base of the junction left unmatched. In germline, CDR1 is SQVTM, CDR2 ANQGSEA. The CDR3 loop reads CSVETSGQETQYF. The CDR3 DNA reads TGCAGCGTTGAGACTAGCGGACAAGAGACCCAGTACTTC.

The chain combines TRBV6-4 with TRBJ2-7; tentative D call: TRBD2 (5 bases). CDR3 length: 16 amino acids. The V gene's germline CDR1 is MRHNA and CDR2 SNTAGT. With 4 bases removed from V and 2 bases from J, the gap between germline ends came to 18 bases. CDR3 region: CASSGSMRGLAYEQYF. The CDR3 nucleotides read TGTGCCAGCAGTGGCTCGATGAGAGGGCTAGCCTACGAGCAGTACTTC.

The rearrangement links TRBV19 to TRBJ2-2; the match to TRBD1 covers 8 bases. After removal of 0 bases from V and 7 bases from J, the junction contained 10 bases not matched to a gene. Germline CDR1 is LNHDA and CDR2 is SQIVND (reference sequence). The CDR3 spans 17 residues. The CDR3 nucleotides are TGTGCCAGTAGTATAGAAGGGGACAGGCTATCGGGCGGGGAGCTGTTTTTT. Residues: CASSIEGDRLSGGELFF.

The V and J genes are TRBV5-1 and TRBJ1-1; D gene ambiguous. Germline V gene data show CDR1 as SGHRS and CDR2 as YFSETQ. The ends were cut back, 2 bases at V and 0 bases at J, with 8 bases in the middle. CDR3 size: 14 residues. The DNA of the CDR3 is TGCGCCAGCAGCTTCTCAGAGATGAACACTGAAGCTTTCTTT. Amino acid sequence: CASSFSEMNTEAFF. Together with reference TRBV5-1 and TRBJ1-1, the CDR3 gives the full variable domain: KAGVTQTPRYLIKTRGQQVTLSCSPISGHRSVSWYQQTPGQGLQFLFEYFSETQRNKGNFPGRFSGRQFSNSRSEMNVSTLELGDSALYLCASSFSEMNTEAFFGQGTRLTVV.

The J gene is TRBJ1-2, the V gene TRBV6-1; the D is unclear. The V and J ends lost 2 bases and 0 bases respectively, with 13 bases between them. The germline CDR1 and CDR2 sequences are MNHNS and SASEGT. The CDR3 is 16 amino acids. The CDR3 spells CASSEWAANSNYGYTF. In DNA, the CDR3 is TGTGCCAGCAGTGAATGGGCAGCCAACTCTAACTATGGCTACACCTTC.

Of note for this clone: Other DNA sequences in the sample encode the same CDR3. This chain connects TRBV6-5 to TRBJ1-5, with D perhaps matching TRBD1 (5 bases). CDR3 size: 13 residues. V gave up 2 bases and J gave up 5 bases, with 7 bases separating them. The germline CDR1 and CDR2 sequences are MNHEY and SVGAGI. The CDR3 region is CASSYRGDQPQHF. CDR3 nucleotides: TGTGCCAGCAGTTACAGAGGGGATCAGCCCCAGCATTTT.

The sample holds one count of this clone. Other DNA sequences from this sample encode an identical CDR3 as well. This chain uses TRBV5-1 with TRBJ1-5; unclear D gene. Deletions cut 4 bases from V and 1 base from J, with 9 bases between. The germline V gene has CDR1 SGHRS and CDR2 YFSETQ. This CDR3 spans 14 amino acids. CDR3 in amino acids: CASSPDGSNQPQHF. The CDR3 DNA reads as TGCGCCAGCAGCCCGGATGGGAGCAATCAGCCCCAGCATTTT.

CDR3 residues: CASSTGLTGGYTF. As DNA, the CDR3 is TGTGCCAGCAGCACCGGCCTAACGGGAGGCTACACCTTC. The chain links TRBV7-9 to TRBJ1-2; D ambiguous. V was trimmed by 5 bases and J by 8 bases, leaving 15 bases between them. The CDR3 covers 13 residues. Germline CDR1 and CDR2: SEHNR and FQNEAQ (reference sequence).

The rearrangement joins TRBV4-2 to TRBJ1-3; D not certain. Trimming took 2 bases from V and 0 from J, leaving 8 bases between them. The CDR3 covers 15 residues. Germline values: CDR1 LGHNA, CDR2 YNFKEQ. In DNA, the CDR3 is TGTGCCAGCAGCCAACTGGGTTCCTCTGGAAACACCATATATTTT. Translating gives CASSQLGSSGNTIYF.